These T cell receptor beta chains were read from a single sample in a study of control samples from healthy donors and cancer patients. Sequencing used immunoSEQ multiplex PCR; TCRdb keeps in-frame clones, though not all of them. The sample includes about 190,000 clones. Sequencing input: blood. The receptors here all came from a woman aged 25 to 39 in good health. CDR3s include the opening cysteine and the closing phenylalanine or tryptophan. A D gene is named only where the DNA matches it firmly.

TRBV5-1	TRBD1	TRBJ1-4	CASRTGSEKLFF	TGCGCCAGCCGGACAGGTTCTGAAAAACTGTTTTTT
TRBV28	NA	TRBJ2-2	CASSSSSGELFF	TGTGCCAGCAGTAGCTCTTCCGGGGAGCTGTTTTTT
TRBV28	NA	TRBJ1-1	CASSPRQILNTEAFF	TGTGCCAGCAGTCCCAGACAGATCCTGAACACTGAAGCTTTCTTT
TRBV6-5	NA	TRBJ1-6	CASSYLAGRESPLHF	TGTGCCAGCAGTTATCTCGCGGGCAGGGAGTCACCCCTCCACTTT
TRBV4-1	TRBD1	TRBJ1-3	CASSQAGTDDSGNTIYF	TGCGCCAGCAGCCAGGCTGGGACAGACGACTCTGGAAACACCATATATTTT
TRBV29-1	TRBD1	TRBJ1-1	CSVEGDRGPEAFF	TGCAGCGTTGAAGGGGACAGGGGGCCCGAAGCTTTCTTT
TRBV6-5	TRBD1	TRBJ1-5	CASRRQGFSNQPQHF	TGTGCCAGCAGGAGACAGGGGTTTAGCAATCAGCCCCAGCATTTT
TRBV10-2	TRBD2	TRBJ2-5	CASSEAGRETQYF	TGCGCCAGCAGTGAAGCGGGGCGGGAGACCCAGTACTTC
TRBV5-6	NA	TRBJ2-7	CASSPTRTRAFHEQYF	TGTGCCAGCAGCCCAACGCGGACCCGCGCCTTCCACGAGCAGTACTTC
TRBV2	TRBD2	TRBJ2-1	CASSGGGSSYNEQFF	TGTGCCAGCAGTGGGGGCGGGAGTTCCTACAATGAGCAGTTCTTC
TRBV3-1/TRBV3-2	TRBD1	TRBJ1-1	CASSQEDATGTAFF	TGTGCCAGCAGCCAAGAAGACGCGACAGGGACAGCTTTCTTT
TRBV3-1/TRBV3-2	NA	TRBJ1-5	CASSQGNRAQHF	TGTGCCAGCAGCCAAGGAAATAGGGCCCAGCATTTT
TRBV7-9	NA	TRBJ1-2	CASSLDLNYGYTF	TGTGCCAGCAGCCTGGACCTAAACTATGGCTACACCTTC
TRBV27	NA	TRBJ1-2	CASSLLTRGHSYGYTF	TGTGCCAGCAGTCTCCTCACCCGGGGACACTCCTATGGCTACACCTTC
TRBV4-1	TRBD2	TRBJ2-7	CASSPFIQRGGPDEQYF	TGCGCCAGCAGCCCGTTTATTCAGCGGGGGGGCCCGGACGAGCAGTACTTC
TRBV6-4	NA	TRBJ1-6	CASRETAGSPLHF	TGTGCCAGCAGGGAAACGGCGGGCTCACCCCTCCACTTT
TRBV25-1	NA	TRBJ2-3	CASSEFADTQYF	TGTGCCAGCAGTGAATTTGCAGATACGCAGTATTTT
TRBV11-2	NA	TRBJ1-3	CASSFQRGRTGNTIYF	TGTGCCAGCAGCTTTCAACGGGGAAGGACTGGAAACACCATATATTTT
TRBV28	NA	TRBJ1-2	CASSLTGNYGYTF	TGTGCCAGCAGTCTGACAGGAAACTATGGCTACACCTTC
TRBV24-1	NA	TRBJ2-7	CATSGSRELDEQYF	TGTGCCACCAGCGGGTCACGAGAATTGGACGAGCAGTACTTC
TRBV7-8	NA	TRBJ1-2	CASSLGGRGIGYTF	TGTGCCAGCAGCTTAGGGGGCAGAGGAATAGGCTACACCTTC
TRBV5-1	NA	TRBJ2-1	CASSLGQTYNEQFF	TGCGCCAGCAGCTTGGGACAGACCTACAATGAGCAGTTCTTC
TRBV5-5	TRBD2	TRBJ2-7	CASSLNPSGAYEQYF	TGTGCCAGCAGCTTGAACCCTAGCGGGGCGTACGAGCAGTACTTC
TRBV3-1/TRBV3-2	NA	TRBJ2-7	CASSPSSGTYEQYF	TGTGCCAGCAGCCCATCTTCCGGGACTTACGAGCAGTACTTC
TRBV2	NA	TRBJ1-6	CASPYSPLHF	TGTGCCAGCCCCTACTCACCCCTCCACTTT
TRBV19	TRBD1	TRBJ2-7	CAGGQGQGEQYF	TGTGCCGGGGGACAGGGTCAAGGCGAGCAGTACTTC
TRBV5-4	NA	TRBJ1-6	CASSTRRGTPNSPLHF	TGTGCCAGCAGTACACGGCGGGGTACCCCGAATTCACCCCTCCACTTT
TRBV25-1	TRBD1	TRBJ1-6	CASRLSRGIYNSPLHF	TGTGCCAGCAGATTAAGCAGGGGGATCTATAATTCACCCCTCCACTTT
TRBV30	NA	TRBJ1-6	CAWRKGSPLHF	TGTGCCTGGAGGAAGGGTTCACCCCTCCACTTT
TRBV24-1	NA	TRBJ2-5	CATSDRIGPQETQYF	TGTGCCACCAGTGATCGTATTGGCCCTCAAGAGACCCAGTACTTC
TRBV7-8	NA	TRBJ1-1	CASSLGQINTEAFF	TGTGCCAGCAGCTTAGGACAGATCAACACTGAAGCTTTCTTT
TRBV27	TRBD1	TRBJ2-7	CASRRTGGNEQYF	TGTGCCAGCAGACGGACAGGGGGTAACGAGCAGTACTTC
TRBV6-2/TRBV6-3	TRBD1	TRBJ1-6	CASSRTGENSPLHF	TGTGCCAGCAGCCGGACAGGGGAGAATTCACCCCTCCACTTT
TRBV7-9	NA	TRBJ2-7	CASRISGEYEQYF	TGTGCCAGCAGAATCTCAGGAGAATACGAGCAGTACTTC
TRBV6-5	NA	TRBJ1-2	CASSYRVGLGVFGYTF	TGTGCCAGCAGTTACCGAGTTGGGCTGGGGGTTTTTGGCTACACCTTC
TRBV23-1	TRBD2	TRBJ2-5	CASSQSGGAETQYF	TGCGCCAGCAGTCAATCGGGAGGGGCAGAGACCCAGTACTTC
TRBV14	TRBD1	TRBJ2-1	CASSRTGKGKGNEQFF	TGTGCCAGCAGCAGGACAGGGAAAGGGAAAGGCAATGAGCAGTTCTTC
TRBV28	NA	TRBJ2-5	CASSFRTRRETQYF	TGTGCCAGCAGTTTTAGAACGCGTCGGGAGACCCAGTACTTC
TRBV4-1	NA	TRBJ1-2	CASSQSVPGRGSYGYTF	TGCGCCAGCAGCCAATCCGTACCGGGCAGGGGAAGTTACGGCTACACCTTC
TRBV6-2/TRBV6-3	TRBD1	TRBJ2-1	CASSRTGGAYNEQFF	TGTGCCAGCAGTCGGACAGGGGGCGCTTACAATGAGCAGTTCTTC
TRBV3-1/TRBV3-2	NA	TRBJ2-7	CASTWADSYEQYF	TGTGCCAGCACGTGGGCGGACTCCTACGAGCAGTACTTC